These T cell receptor beta chains were read from a single sample in a study of blood T cells in healthy people across ages. TCRdb reprocessed the 5' RACE reads via MiXCR and lists one record per CDR3 protein. The sample has around 1.7 million distinct CDR3 sequences; 28% are singletons. Sample: blood. Receptors were obtained from a woman aged 25 to 39 in good health. Both conserved end residues are part of each CDR3. A D gene is named only where the DNA matches it firmly. Clone size, where shown, is once, few, many, or a class for clones that have expanded.

V	J	D	size	CDR3	DNA
TRBV6-1	TRBJ2-7	.	.	CASSETPGSYEQYF	TGTGCCAGCAGTGAAACCCCAGGGAGCTACGAGCAGTACTTC
TRBV7-8	TRBJ2-2	.	.	CASPGGGHTGELFF	TGTGCCAGCCCAGGGGGGGGACACACCGGGGAGCTGTTTTTT
TRBV12-3/TRBV12-4	TRBJ2-1	TRBD2	once	CASILERELGEQFF	TGTGCCAGCATCCTGGAGCGGGAGTTGGGTGAGCAGTTCTTC
TRBV12-3/TRBV12-4	TRBJ1-5	.	few	CASSSLGANQPQHF	TGTGCCAGCAGTTCTCTCGGAGCAAATCAGCCCCAGCATTTT
TRBV28	TRBJ2-4	TRBD1	many	CASSVTGGEGKNIQYF	TGTGCCAGCAGTGTTACAGGGGGAGAGGGCAAAAACATTCAGTACTTC
TRBV12-3/TRBV12-4	TRBJ2-1	TRBD2	few	CASTPGGEGYNEQFF	TGTGCCAGCACACCTGGGGGGGAGGGTTACAATGAGCAGTTCTTC
TRBV30	TRBJ1-6	TRBD1	few	CAWSVGTGGSPLHF	TGTGCCTGGAGTGTAGGGACAGGGGGTTCACCCCTCCACTTT
TRBV20-1	TRBJ1-5	.	.	CSARESFSNQPQHF	TGCAGTGCTAGAGAGTCCTTTAGCAATCAGCCCCAGCATTTT
TRBV4-1	TRBJ1-5	.	.	CASSQTTVESNQPQHF	TGCGCCAGCAGCCAAACGACAGTGGAGAGCAATCAGCCCCAGCATTTT
TRBV28	TRBJ1-5	.	.	CASSTGPGGQPQHF	TGTGCCAGCAGTACGGGACCAGGAGGTCAGCCCCAGCATTTT
TRBV29-1	TRBJ1-4	.	.	CSVADHNEKLFF	TGCAGCGTTGCTGACCACAATGAAAAACTGTTTTTT
TRBV29-1	TRBJ2-3	TRBD2	.	CSTVLAGGSTDTQYF	TGCAGCACAGTCCTAGCGGGGGGGAGCACAGATACGCAGTATTTT
TRBV29-1	TRBJ1-5	TRBD1	.	CSVKSGQTDQSQHF	TGCAGCGTGAAGTCGGGACAGACCGATCAGTCCCAGCATTTT
TRBV20-1	TRBJ2-7	.	many	CSASQVDYEQYF	TGCAGTGCTAGCCAGGTTGACTACGAGCAGTACTTC
TRBV18	TRBJ2-5	TRBD1	.	CAGSPDRAGETQYF	TGTGCCGGCTCACCAGACAGGGCGGGAGAGACCCAGTACTTC
TRBV20-1	TRBJ1-4	TRBD1	.	CSAFRTGGDEKLFF	TGCAGTGCTTTCAGGACAGGGGGAGATGAAAAACTGTTTTTT
TRBV12-3/TRBV12-4	TRBJ1-2	.	few	CASNGGGGYGYTF	TGTGCCAGCAATGGGGGTGGGGGCTATGGCTACACCTTC
TRBV18	TRBJ2-1	.	few	CASSTRVGEQFF	TGTGCCAGCTCAACTAGAGTGGGTGAGCAGTTCTTC
TRBV20-1	TRBJ1-1	.	.	CSARGSNMGEAFF	TGCAGTGCTAGGGGTTCGAATATGGGTGAAGCTTTCTTT
TRBV30	TRBJ2-4	.	few	CARSVGIAKNIQYF	TGTGCCCGGAGTGTGGGGATAGCCAAAAACATTCAGTACTTC
TRBV12-3/TRBV12-4	TRBJ1-1	.	.	CASSQQGDITEAFF	TGTGCCAGCAGTCAACAGGGAGATATCACTGAAGCTTTCTTT
TRBV9	TRBJ1-2	.	.	CASSRLDSLNYGYTF	TGTGCCAGCAGCCGCTTGGACAGCCTTAACTATGGCTACACCTTC
TRBV5-1	TRBJ2-1	.	few	CASSLEGGAQKEFF	TGCGCCAGCAGCTTGGAAGGGGGGGCTCAAAAGGAGTTCTTC
TRBV7-3	TRBJ2-1	.	many	CASSFGQYGNEQFF	TGTGCCAGCAGCTTTGGGCAATACGGGAATGAGCAGTTCTTC
TRBV5-6	TRBJ2-4	.	few	CASSSTGGGIQYF	TGTGCCAGCAGCTCCACCGGGGGTGGGATTCAGTACTTC
TRBV20-1	TRBJ1-1	.	.	CSAKGHGIRDTEAFF	TGCAGTGCTAAGGGGCACGGGATAAGGGACACTGAAGCTTTCTTT
TRBV10-3	TRBJ2-1	.	many	CAISVENEQFF	TGTGCCATCAGTGTGGAGAATGAGCAGTTCTTC
TRBV7-6	TRBJ2-1	TRBD2	.	CASSHGTSGPRDDEQFF	TGTGCCAGCAGCCACGGGACTAGCGGACCCCGAGACGATGAGCAGTTCTTC
TRBV30	TRBJ2-5	TRBD1	.	CACRGQGSREETQYF	TGTGCCTGCCGGGGACAGGGGTCGAGGGAAGAGACCCAGTACTTC
TRBV7-6	TRBJ2-7	TRBD1	few	CASSSRQGHSYEQYF	TGTGCCAGCAGCTCCAGACAGGGCCACTCCTACGAGCAGTACTTC
TRBV12-3/TRBV12-4	TRBJ2-4	TRBD1	.	CSSSLALLAGQGLGNIQYF	TGTTCCAGCAGTTTAGCGCTTCTCGCGGGACAGGGGCTTGGGAACATTCAGTACTTC
TRBV5-1	TRBJ2-3	TRBD2	.	CASSTSGGGDTQYF	TGCGCCAGCAGCACCAGCGGGGGTGGAGATACGCAGTATTTT
TRBV24-1	TRBJ1-4	.	.	CANKWNEKLFF	TGTGCCAACAAATGGAATGAAAAACTGTTTTTT
TRBV7-2	TRBJ1-4	.	few	CASSLDRVATNEKLFF	TGTGCCAGCAGCTTAGACAGGGTTGCAACTAATGAAAAACTGTTTTTT
TRBV10-3	TRBJ2-1	TRBD2	.	CAITIGASGNNEQFF	TGTGCCATCACCATCGGGGCTAGCGGGAACAATGAGCAGTTCTTC
TRBV29-1	TRBJ2-7	TRBD2	few	CSARRTSEDEQYF	TGCAGCGCACGCAGGACTAGCGAAGACGAGCAGTACTTC
TRBV29-1	TRBJ1-2	.	.	CSVLWAENYGYTF	TGCAGCGTGCTTTGGGCAGAAAACTATGGCTACACCTTC
TRBV29-1	TRBJ2-1	TRBD2	few	CSVSGGSSSYNDQFF	TGCAGCGTATCGGGGGGTTCAAGCTCCTACAATGATCAGTTCTTC
TRBV6-5	TRBJ1-2	.	.	CASSYVPRGLEGCTF	TGTGCCAGCAGTTACGTTCCCCGGGGGCTGGAAGGCTGCACCTTC
TRBV2	TRBJ2-4	.	.	CATKQGIEAKNIQYF	TGTGCCACTAAACAGGGAATAGAAGCCAAAAACATTCAGTACTTC